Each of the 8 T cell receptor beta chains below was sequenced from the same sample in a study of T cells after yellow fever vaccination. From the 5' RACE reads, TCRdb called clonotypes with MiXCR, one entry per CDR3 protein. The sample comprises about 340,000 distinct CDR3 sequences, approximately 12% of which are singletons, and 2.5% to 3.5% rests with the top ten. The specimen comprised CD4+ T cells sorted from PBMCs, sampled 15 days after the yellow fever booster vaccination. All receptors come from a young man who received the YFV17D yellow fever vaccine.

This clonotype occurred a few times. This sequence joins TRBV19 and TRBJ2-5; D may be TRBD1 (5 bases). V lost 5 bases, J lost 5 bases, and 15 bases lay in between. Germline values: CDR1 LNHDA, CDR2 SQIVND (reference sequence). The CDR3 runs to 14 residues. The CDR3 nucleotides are TGTGCCAGTAGTCCCCAGGGAAACAGCGAGACCCAGTACTTC. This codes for CASSPQGNSETQYF.

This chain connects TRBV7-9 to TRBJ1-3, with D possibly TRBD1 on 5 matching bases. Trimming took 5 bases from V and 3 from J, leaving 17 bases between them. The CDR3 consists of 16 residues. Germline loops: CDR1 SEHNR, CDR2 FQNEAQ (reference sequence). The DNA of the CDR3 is TGTGCCAGCAGCCCCCCGTCTGGGGCAGTTGGAAACACCATATATTTT. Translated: CASSPPSGAVGNTIYF.

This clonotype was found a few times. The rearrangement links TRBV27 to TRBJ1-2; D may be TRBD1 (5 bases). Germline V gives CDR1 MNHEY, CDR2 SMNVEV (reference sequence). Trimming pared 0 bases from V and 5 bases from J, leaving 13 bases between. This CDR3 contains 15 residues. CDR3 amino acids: CASSLSPGTIYGYTF. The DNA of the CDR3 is TGTGCCAGCAGTTTATCTCCAGGGACCATATATGGCTACACCTTC.

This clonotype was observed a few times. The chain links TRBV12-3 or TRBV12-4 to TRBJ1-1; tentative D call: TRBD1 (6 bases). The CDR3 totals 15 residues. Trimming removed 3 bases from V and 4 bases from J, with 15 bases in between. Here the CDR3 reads CASSLHPGVTTEAFF. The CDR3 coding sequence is TGTGCCAGCAGTTTGCATCCAGGGGTGACCACTGAAGCTTTCTTT.

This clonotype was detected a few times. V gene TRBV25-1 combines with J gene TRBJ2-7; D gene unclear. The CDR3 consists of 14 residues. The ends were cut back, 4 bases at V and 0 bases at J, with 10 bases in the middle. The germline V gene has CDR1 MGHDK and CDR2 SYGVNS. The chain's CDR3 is CASSGEFSSYEQYF. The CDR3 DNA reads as TGTGCCAGCAGTGGTGAATTCTCCTCCTACGAGCAGTACTTC.

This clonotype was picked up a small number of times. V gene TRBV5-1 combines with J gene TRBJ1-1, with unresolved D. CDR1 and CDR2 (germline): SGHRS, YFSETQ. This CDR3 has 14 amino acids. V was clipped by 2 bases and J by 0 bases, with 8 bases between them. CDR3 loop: CASSFHQMNTEAFF. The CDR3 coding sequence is TGCGCCAGCAGCTTTCATCAGATGAACACTGAAGCTTTCTTT.

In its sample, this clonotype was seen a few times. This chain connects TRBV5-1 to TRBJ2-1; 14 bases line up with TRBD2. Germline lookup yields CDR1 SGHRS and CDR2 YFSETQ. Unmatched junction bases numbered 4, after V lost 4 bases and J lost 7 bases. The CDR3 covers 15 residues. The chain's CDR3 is CASSPTSGGANEQFF. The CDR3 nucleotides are TGCGCCAGCAGCCCGACTAGCGGGGGGGCAAATGAGCAGTTCTTC.

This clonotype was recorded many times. This chain's CDR3 is CAISESIGEGGLWATNEKLFF. The DNA of the CDR3 is TGTGCCATCAGTGAGTCGATAGGTGAAGGGGGCCTCTGGGCAACTAATGAAAAACTGTTTTTT. The chain couples TRBV10-3 to TRBJ1-4; 7 bases are a match to TRBD1. V shed 0 bases and J 0 bases; nucleotides not matched to a gene: 16. The CDR3 runs 21 residues. The germline CDR1 and CDR2 sequences are ENHRY and SYGVKD.